The next 31 T cell receptor beta chains were all read from a single sample in a study of cytomegalovirus exposure and HLA in healthy donors. It was with 60 Vbeta and 13 Jbeta primers that the PCR ran. TCRdb's copy holds only in-frame clones and misses some; the assay was immunoSEQ multiplex PCR. This table has 100,000 or so clones, about four fifths appearing once. Sequenced: PBMCs. The origin of the receptors is a man aged 30-40 years in good health and CMV-seronegative.

V usage is TRBV5-6 and J usage is TRBJ2-7; the match to TRBD1 covers 8 bases. V shed 2 bases, J shed 7 bases, and the junction held 8 bases outside the gene matches. Germline CDR1 is SGHDT and CDR2 is YYEEEE. The CDR3 is 14 amino acids. This chain's CDR3 is CASSFGGRGREQYF. The CDR3 DNA reads TGTGCCAGCAGCTTTGGAGGCAGGGGGCGTGAGCAGTACTTC.

The J gene is TRBJ2-3, the V gene TRBV6-4; 8 bases align to TRBD2. CDR3 length: 15 amino acids. Trimming took 0 bases from V and 3 from J; bases not matched to a gene: 2. Per germline, CDR1 MRHNA and CDR2 SNTAGT. CDR3 DNA sequence: TGTGCCAGCAGTGACTCAGCGGGAGCAACAGATACGCAGTATTTT. This translates into CASSDSAGATDTQYF.

The CDR3 nucleotides are TGCGCCAGCAGCTTGGGCGGGGAATTTCTCGAGCAGTACTTC. This codes for CASSLGGEFLEQYF. The V gene is TRBV5-1, the J gene TRBJ2-7, with D maybe TRBD2 (6 bases). The CDR3 totals 14 residues. V lost 0 bases and J 6 bases, leaving 13 bases between the germline ends. Germline V gene lookup returns CDR1 SGHRS and CDR2 YFSETQ.

The rearrangement links TRBV4-1 to TRBJ2-1, with D possibly being TRBD2 (6 bases). Per the germline V gene, CDR1 is MGHRA and CDR2 is YSYEKL. The CDR3 is 16 residues long. Trimming pared 2 bases from V and 0 bases from J, leaving 11 bases between. In DNA, the CDR3 is TGCGCCAGCAGCCAATTTCCTAGCGTCTCCTACAATGAGCAGTTCTTC. Amino acids: CASSQFPSVSYNEQFF.

V gene TRBV9 combines with J gene TRBJ2-7; 9 nucleotides match TRBD1. This CDR3 contains 16 residues. With V trimmed by 0 bases and J by 5 bases, 9 bases remained unmatched. Germline V gives CDR1 SGDLS, CDR2 YYNGEE. The CDR3 sequence: CASSVAGGQGIDEQYF. In nucleotides, the CDR3 is TGTGCCAGCAGCGTAGCGGGGGGACAGGGAATCGACGAGCAGTACTTC.

The rearrangement uses TRBV7-2 and TRBJ1-1; D is possibly TRBD1 (5 bases). V lost 4 bases to trimming and J lost 5 bases, with 11 bases between them. The length of the CDR3 is 13 residues. Germline V gives CDR1 SGHTA, CDR2 FQGNSA. CDR3 loop: CASSWGSGTEAFF. The DNA of the CDR3 is TGTGCCAGCAGCTGGGGCAGTGGGACTGAAGCTTTCTTT.

The chain uses TRBV4-2 and TRBJ2-1; maybe TRBD2 (6 bases). V was pared by 0 bases and J by 0 bases, with 15 bases between. Germline V gene sequence: CDR1 LGHNA, CDR2 YNFKEQ. The CDR3 runs 18 residues. CDR3 residues: CASSQDPAEGSSYNEQFF. As DNA, the CDR3 is TGTGCCAGCAGCCAAGATCCGGCGGAGGGGAGCTCCTACAATGAGCAGTTCTTC.

The chain joins TRBV2 to TRBJ1-1; TRBD1 matches at 10 bases. This CDR3 is built from 14 residues. Germline V gene sequence: CDR1 SNHLY, CDR2 FYNNEI. V lost 8 bases and J lost 6; bases outside the gene matches: 9. CDR3 sequence reads: CASLPTGGTAEAFF. For the CDR3, the DNA is TGTGCCAGCCTACCGACAGGGGGCACTGCTGAAGCTTTCTTT.

The rearrangement uses TRBV9 and TRBJ2-7; perhaps TRBD1 as D (6 bases). The CDR3 has 18 residues. CDR1 and CDR2 from the germline V gene are SGDLS and YYNGEE. V lost 0 bases and J lost 5, with 24 bases in between. CDR3 DNA sequence: TGTGCCAGCAGCGTAGAGTTCGCCGCAGGACAGATCTGGGACGAGCAGTACTTC. Translated: CASSVEFAAGQIWDEQYF.

This clone was seen a handful of times. V is TRBV5-4 and J is TRBJ1-1; a possible D gene is TRBD1 (5 bases). The CDR3 has 13 residues. V was pared by 0 bases and J by 6 bases, with 9 bases between. Germline loops: CDR1 SGHNT, CDR2 YYREEE (reference sequence). CDR3 in DNA: TGTGCCAGCAGCTTGGTCAGGGAGGCTGAAGCTTTCTTT. Amino acids: CASSLVREAEAFF.

This chain links TRBV7-8 with TRBJ1-1; D unresolved. The CDR3 is made up of 11 amino acids. Trimming took 1 base from V and 10 from J, leaving 7 bases between them. Germline V gene sequence: CDR1 SGHVS, CDR2 FQNEAQ. In DNA, the CDR3 is TGTGCCAGCAGCTTAGGCACGCGAGCTTTCTTT. It yields the protein CASSLGTRAFF.

V gene TRBV28 combines with J gene TRBJ2-2; maybe TRBD2 (6 bases). From germline, CDR1 is MDHEN and CDR2 SYDVKM. This CDR3 region has 15 residues. With 9 bases removed from V and 10 bases from J, the gap between germline ends came to 24 bases. The CDR3 DNA is TGTGCCAGTCGAAGCGGGCCGGGACCCTCGCCGGAGCTGTTTTTT. Protein sequence: CASRSGPGPSPELFF. Supplemented by reference TRBV28 and TRBJ2-2, the full variable domain reads DVKVTQSSRYLVKRTGEKVFLECVQDMDHENMFWYRQDPGLGLRLIYFSYDVKMKEKGDIPEGYSVSREKKERFSLILESASTNQTSMYLCASRSGPGPSPELFFGEGSRLTVL.

A few counts support this clone. The gene calls are TRBV7-9 and TRBJ2-5; 7 bases line up with TRBD2. The ends lost 4 bases at V and 11 bases at J; junction bases unmatched: 7. Looked up from germline, CDR1 is SEHNR and CDR2 is FQNEAQ (reference sequence). This CDR3 comprises 12 residues. The CDR3 protein is CASSSGGAEQYF. The CDR3 DNA sequence: TGTGCCAGCAGCTCGGGGGGAGCAGAGCAGTACTTC. Complete variable domain (other parts from reference TRBV7-9 and TRBJ2-5): DTGVSQNPRHKITKRGQNVTFRCDPISEHNRLYWYRQTLGQGPEFLTYFQNEAQLEKSRLLSDRFSAERPKGSFSTLEIQRTEQGDSAMYLCASSSGGAEQYFGPGTRLLVL.

The chain uses TRBV6-4 and TRBJ2-3, with D maybe TRBD2 (5 bases). The germline V gene has CDR1 MRHNA and CDR2 SNTAGT. The CDR3 runs 15 residues. The V and J ends lost 4 bases and 1 base respectively, with 12 bases between them. This chain's CDR3 is CASSVGGQGTDTQYF. In nucleotides, the CDR3 is TGTGCCAGCAGTGTTGGAGGCCAGGGCACAGATACGCAGTATTTT.

V usage is TRBV7-8 and J usage is TRBJ1-2; D perhaps matches TRBD1 (5 bases). The CDR3 contains 15 residues. V gave up 2 bases and J gave up 2 bases, with 12 bases separating them. Germline lookup yields CDR1 SGHVS and CDR2 FQNEAQ. CDR3 region: CASSLSRQNNYGYTF. The CDR3 region has the DNA TGTGCCAGCAGCTTATCCCGACAGAACAACTATGGCTACACCTTC.

This chain joins TRBV6-5 and TRBJ1-1, with D maybe TRBD1 (6 bases). Germline V gene lookup returns CDR1 MNHEY and CDR2 SVGAGI. The CDR3 has 15 residues. Trimming pared 6 bases from V and 6 bases from J, leaving 20 bases between. The CDR3 region is CASSRLAGGRSEAFF. The CDR3 DNA is TGTGCCAGCAGCCGGCTAGCGGGGGGCAGGTCTGAAGCTTTCTTT.

V gene TRBV5-1 combines with J gene TRBJ1-1, with TRBD1 matching 12 bases. V was pared by 5 bases and J by 5 bases, with 7 bases of the junction left unmatched. The CDR3 spans 15 residues. Germline loops: CDR1 SGHRS, CDR2 YFSETQ. The CDR3 sequence: CASRGQGAKGTEAFF. DNA of the CDR3: TGCGCCAGCAGGGGACAGGGGGCGAAGGGAACTGAAGCTTTCTTT.

The CDR3, as DNA: TGTGCCAGCAGCATATCAGGTAGTTCCTACGAGCAGTACTTC. Amino acids: CASSISGSSYEQYF. V and J are TRBV9 and TRBJ2-7; no reliable D call. The CDR3 is 14 residues long. Germline V gene lookup returns CDR1 SGDLS and CDR2 YYNGEE. With 4 bases removed from V and 1 base from J, the gap between germline ends came to 12 bases.

This clone was seen only a few times. The chain couples TRBV2 to TRBJ2-7; D possibly corresponds to TRBD2 (5 bases). The germline V gene has CDR1 SNHLY and CDR2 FYNNEI. The CDR3 is 14 residues long. Trimming removed 7 bases at V and 5 bases at J, with 18 bases between. The CDR3 DNA is TGTGCCAGCATGAGGGATGATACGGGCAACGAGCAGTACTTC. Its translation: CASMRDDTGNEQYF.

As regards this clone: Other DNA sequences of this sample code for an identical CDR3. The chain links TRBV7-2 to TRBJ2-5; possibly TRBD2 for D (6 bases). Germline V lookup: CDR1 SGHTA, CDR2 FQGNSA. The CDR3 has 15 residues. V was cut by 4 bases and J by 4 bases, with 16 bases left in between. CDR3 bases: TGTGCCAGCAGCTCTCCCCGGAGGGGAGGAGAGACCCAGTACTTC. Translated, it gives CASSSPRRGGETQYF.

This clone was picked up one time. The rearrangement links TRBV5-1 to TRBJ1-2, with 8 bases identical to TRBD1. Germline lookup yields CDR1 SGHRS and CDR2 YFSETQ. The trim removed 0 bases at V and 7 bases at J, leaving 8 bases unmatched. The CDR3 contains 15 residues. The CDR3 sequence is CASSLAFQGAGGYTF. The CDR3 DNA reads as TGCGCCAGCAGCTTGGCCTTTCAGGGGGCAGGTGGCTACACCTTC.

This clone was detected a few times. This chain joins TRBV5-4 and TRBJ2-2; 9 bases map to TRBD2. Germline V gene data show CDR1 as SGHNT and CDR2 as YYREEE (reference sequence). The CDR3 extends over 16 amino acids. J lost 4 bases, V lost 0 bases, and 4 bases had no gene match. The CDR3 here is CASSLGQREATGELFF. CDR3 nucleotide sequence: TGTGCCAGCAGCTTGGGCCAGCGGGAGGCCACCGGGGAGCTGTTTTTT.

The chain employs TRBV6-1 and TRBJ2-7; 7 bases are shared with TRBD2. Trimming took 4 bases from V and 3 from J; bases not matched to a gene: 6. The CDR3 totals 14 residues. Germline V lookup: CDR1 MNHNS, CDR2 SASEGT. CDR3 sequence: CASSVTSLGYEQYF. For the CDR3, the DNA is TGTGCCAGCAGTGTGACTAGCCTAGGCTACGAGCAGTACTTC.

The chain combines TRBV27 with TRBJ2-3, with 7 bases fitting TRBD2. The CDR3 extends over 15 amino acids. V lost 5 bases to trimming and J lost 4 bases; unmatched junction nucleotides: 9. From germline, CDR1 is MNHEY and CDR2 SMNVEV (reference sequence). CDR3: CASSPRIRGADTQYF. For the CDR3, the DNA is TGTGCCAGCAGTCCGCGAATCCGGGGGGCAGATACGCAGTATTTT.

The sample holds one count of this clone. The rearrangement uses TRBV20-1 and TRBJ2-5; D gene unclear. CDR3 length: 11 amino acids. Germline V gives CDR1 DFQATT, CDR2 SNEGSKA (reference sequence). Trimming left V 2 bases short and J 4 bases short, with 5 bases between. This CDR3 reads CSARMAETQYF. CDR3 bases: TGCAGTGCTAGAATGGCAGAGACCCAGTACTTC.

The rearrangement joins TRBV5-1 to TRBJ2-2, with 7 bases fitting TRBD2. Germline V gene data show CDR1 as SGHRS and CDR2 as YFSETQ. This CDR3 has 14 residues. Trimming cost V 4 bases and J 7 bases; bases outside gene matches: 7. CDR3 bases: TGCGCCAGCAGCCCAAGGGAGGGAGGCGGGGAGCTGTTTTTT. It specifies CASSPREGGGELFF.

This chain links TRBV28 with TRBJ1-1; D is possibly TRBD1 (5 bases). Trimming took off 6 bases at V and 2 bases at J, with 13 bases between the two ends. Germline CDR1 MDHEN, CDR2 SYDVKM. The CDR3 extends over 14 amino acids. The DNA of the CDR3 is TGTGCCAGCAGCCAGGGACTTCTTAACACTGAAGCTTTCTTT. Translation: CASSQGLLNTEAFF.

The chain recombines TRBV2 with TRBJ2-5, with 10 bases matching TRBD2. The germline V gene has CDR1 SNHLY and CDR2 FYNNEI. This CDR3 comprises 13 residues. V gave up 5 bases and J gave up 7 bases; unmatched junction bases: 4. CDR3 amino acids: CASSLAGVGTQYF. The CDR3 nucleotides read TGTGCCAGCAGTCTAGCGGGGGTGGGGACCCAGTACTTC.

The chain joins TRBV5-6 to TRBJ2-1; 12 nucleotides match TRBD2. Germline trimming cut 3 bases from V and 4 bases from J; bases unmatched to any gene: 8. The germline gives CDR1 SGHDT, CDR2 YYEEEE. The CDR3 loop spans 17 amino acids. In DNA, the CDR3 is TGTGCCAGCAGCTATAAATCGACTAGCGGGAGTTACAATGAGCAGTTCTTC. It translates to CASSYKSTSGSYNEQFF.

As DNA, the CDR3 is TGTGCCAGCAGCTTCGAAGCCTCCTACGAGCAGTACTTC. This codes for CASSFEASYEQYF. This chain connects TRBV13 to TRBJ2-7; D not resolved. The germline CDR1 and CDR2 sequences are PRHDT and FYEKMQ (reference sequence). The ends were cut back, 3 bases at V and 0 bases at J, with 6 bases in the middle. The CDR3 has 13 amino acids.

This chain links TRBV4-2 with TRBJ2-7, with D tentatively TRBD2 (5 bases). Germline CDR1 LGHNA, CDR2 YNFKEQ. The CDR3 consists of 15 residues. Trimming took off 4 bases at V and 1 base at J, with 14 bases between the two ends. This CDR3 is CASSLTETGSYEQYF. CDR3 nucleotide sequence: TGTGCCAGCAGCCTGACCGAGACGGGGTCCTACGAGCAGTACTTC.